This TCR beta chain originates from a study of T cells in Graves' hyperthyroidism and ophthalmopathy. The CDR3 is 13 residues long. V lost 10 bases to trimming and J lost 6 bases, with 16 bases between them. Amplification targeted TCR beta CDR3 regions from RNA transcripts. During a first-round RT-PCR of the TCR CDR3, the HTBI primer set was used. TCRdb analysed the multiplex PCR reads with MiXCR anew, one entry per CDR3 protein. The repertoire holds hundreds of thousands of distinct CDR3 sequences, with roughly 15% as singletons. Uncontrolled infection, other autoimmune disease, pregnancy or lactation led to exclusion. This clonotype has ten or more counts.

The source of this sequence is a woman between 40 and 50 years old with Graves' hyperthyroidism. The sample was blood. This rearrangement joins TRBV12-3 or TRBV12-4 to TRBJ2-1; D gene uncertain. The DNA of the CDR3 is TGTGCCACCCTATCCCCACCTGGCAATGAGCAGTTCTTC. This codes for CATLSPPGNEQFF.